One T cell receptor beta chain is described in this entry. Its matching antigen is unknown. The entry originates in a study of cytomegalovirus exposure and HLA in healthy donors. Whole-study results and caveats: A missense DCLRE1C variant was associated with V- and J-gene trimming of TCR beta chains in a later analysis, and an independent cohort replicated the association. Presence/absence analyses took donor sequencing depth as roughly uniform. The study labeled approximately 150 TCR beta chains cytomegalovirus-associated.

The PCR employed 60 Vbeta primers together with 13 Jbeta primers. Clones were sequenced by immunoSEQ multiplex PCR, and TCRdb holds only the in-frame ones, with some missing. The sample includes 74,000 or so clones, approximately 79% of them seen just once. The length of the CDR3 is 13 residues. In germline, CDR1 is SGHKS, CDR2 YYEKEE (reference sequence). Between the trimmed V and J ends, which lost 0 bases and 2 bases, there was a span of 5 bases. What was sequenced was PBMCs. The sequence came from a woman aged 40 to 55 in good health and CMV-seropositive. The V call is TRBV5-5, the J call TRBJ1-2, with D possibly TRBD1 on 5 matching bases. The CDR3 region is CASSLAGNYGYTF. CDR3 DNA sequence: TGTGCCAGCAGCTTGGCAGGGAACTATGGCTACACCTTC.